One and the same sample provided the 10 T cell receptor beta chains below, sequenced in a study of graft-versus-host responses after intestinal transplantation (TCRdb year 2021). Library method: the immunoSEQ multiplex PCR assay. This immuneACCESS table, as held by TCRdb, lists in-frame sequences with V and J called but not all clones. Of the missing ones, under half trace to an unresolved V gene in checked studies; the others have no known cause. The sample has about 71,000 clones on record, about 92% of them singletons. The top ten clones comprise roughly 1.3% of the sample. The time point label of this sample denotes: cells obtained before transplantation from donor or recipient. These TCRs' antigens remain unknown. Sequenced material: unstimulated CD8+ T cells sorted from spleen or lymph node cells, taken before intestinal transplant. Every receptor here comes from a human donor who received an intestinal transplant.

J is TRBJ1-1 and V is TRBV13; D gene uncertain. Germline assignment: CDR1 PRHDT and CDR2 FYEKMQ (reference sequence). V lost 8 bases to trimming and J lost 1 base, with 8 bases between them. CDR3 length: 12 residues. This chain's CDR3 is CASRGQNTEAFF. The CDR3 DNA reads TGTGCCAGCCGCGGTCAGAACACTGAAGCTTTCTTT.

V is TRBV29-1 and J is TRBJ2-2; 9 bases map to TRBD2. CDR1 is SQVTM and CDR2 is ANQGSEA in the germline V gene. CDR3 size: 15 residues. Losses at the gene ends were 6 bases for V and 6 bases for J; bases not matched to a gene: 11. The CDR3 DNA follows: TGCAGCGTCCTACACCCGGCGGGGGGGCCCGGGGAGCTGTTTTTT. It encodes CSVLHPAGGPGELFF.

The chain carries TRBV5-4 and TRBJ2-2, with TRBD2 matching 11 bases. With 1 base clipped from V and 7 bases from J, the junction kept 6 bases outside the gene matches. CDR1 is SGHNT, CDR2 YYREEE, per germline (reference sequence). This CDR3 comprises 16 residues. CDR3 sequence: CASSLRLAGGGGELFF. The CDR3 DNA is TGTGCCAGCAGCTTGCGCCTAGCGGGGGGCGGCGGGGAGCTGTTTTTT. The full variable domain, with the rest looked up from reference TRBV5-4 and TRBJ2-2, is ETGVTQSPTHLIKTRGQQVTLRCSSQSGHNTVSWYQQALGQGPQFIFQYYREEENGRGNFPPRFSGLQFPNYSSELNVNALELDDSALYLCASSLRLAGGGGELFFGEGSRLTVL.

The chain recombines TRBV19 with TRBJ1-1; D remains unclear. This CDR3 has 16 amino acids. CDR1 is LNHDA and CDR2 is SQIVND in the germline V gene (reference sequence). V dropped 7 bases and J dropped 0 bases, with 18 bases sitting between them. DNA of the CDR3: TGTGCCAGTAAAAAGGAGGTACTCCCAATGAACACTGAAGCTTTCTTT. Protein sequence: CASKKEVLPMNTEAFF.

This chain links TRBV5-1 with TRBJ2-7, with D perhaps matching TRBD1 (5 bases). CDR1 SGHRS and CDR2 YFSETQ come from the germline V gene. The CDR3 is 14 residues long. Trimming removed 4 bases from V and 3 bases from J, with 14 bases in between. This chain's CDR3 is CASSTATAHYEQYF. The DNA for the CDR3 is TGCGCCAGCAGCACAGCGACAGCCCACTACGAGCAGTACTTC.

This clone was counted only a few times. The chain combines TRBV6-5 with TRBJ1-1, with a tentative D call TRBD1 (5 bases). Trimming left V 8 bases short and J 5 bases short, with 12 bases between. From germline, CDR1 is MNHEY and CDR2 SVGAGI. This CDR3 has 12 residues. The CDR3 region has the DNA TGTGCCAGCCGGGGGGTCGGGACTGAAGCTTTCTTT. Translation gives CASRGVGTEAFF.

The J gene is TRBJ1-3, the V gene TRBV4-1; D call uncertain. The ends were cut back, 1 base at V and 2 bases at J, with 6 bases in the middle. Germline CDR1 is MGHRA and CDR2 is YSYEKL. CDR3 length equals 14 residues. The CDR3 region has the DNA TGCGCCAGCAGCCAAGTCGCGACTGGAAACACCATATATTTT. Its translation is CASSQVATGNTIYF.

The chain couples TRBV11-2 to TRBJ2-7; 12 bases fit TRBD2. V shed 0 bases, J shed 4 bases, and the junction held 7 bases outside the gene matches. This CDR3 region has 17 residues. Germline CDR1 reads SGHAT; CDR2 reads FQNNGV. The CDR3: CASSLDRGLAGRYEQYF. In DNA, the CDR3 is TGTGCCAGCAGCTTAGATCGGGGACTAGCGGGTCGGTACGAGCAGTACTTC.

The rearrangement uses TRBV5-1 and TRBJ2-7; D is perhaps TRBD2 (5 bases). CDR1 is SGHRS and CDR2 is YFSETQ in the germline V gene. Trimming stripped 7 bases from V and 5 bases from J, with 10 bases between. The CDR3 is 11 residues long. The CDR3, as DNA: TGCGCCAGCCGATCGGGGAACGAGCAGTACTTC. Protein sequence: CASRSGNEQYF.

J is TRBJ1-2 and V is TRBV6-5; D possibly corresponds to TRBD1 (6 bases). The germline V gene encodes CDR1 MNHEY and CDR2 SVGAGI. The CDR3 runs 14 residues. The V and J ends lost 6 bases and 4 bases respectively, with 15 bases between them. CDR3 DNA: TGTGCCAGCAGCCCCGGGGGGGGGCTCTATGGCTACACCTTC. It translates to CASSPGGGLYGYTF.